This passage covers 11 T cell receptor beta chains from one sample sequenced in a study of vaccination effects on CD4 cells after COVID-19. Antigen-specific CD4+ T cell clonotypes were called by their expansion after viral peptide-pool culture in ViraFEST. Isolation of CD4+ T cells took place after 10 days of culture. Their specific antigens are unknown. TCRdb's copy holds only in-frame clones and misses some; the assay was immunoSEQ multiplex PCR. Of over 50,000 clones in the sample, about four fifths are singletons; the top ten hold 2% to 2.5%. This specimen was CD4+ T cells from PBMCs cultured with HCoV-229E spike peptides, taken before COVID-19 vaccination. These receptors all stem from a human donor who received a COVID-19 vaccine.

The chain is built from TRBV10-3 and TRBJ2-3; 8 positions agree with TRBD2. Losses at the gene ends were 5 bases for V and 0 bases for J; bases not matched to a gene: 1. The germline V gene has CDR1 ENHRY and CDR2 SYGVKD. The CDR3 extends over 14 amino acids. The CDR3 DNA is TGTGCCATCAGTCGGGGGGGGAGCACAGATACGCAGTATTTT. Translated, it gives CAISRGGSTDTQYF.

The chain joins TRBV18 to TRBJ2-1, with 7 bases identical to TRBD1. Germline-derived CDR1 and CDR2 are KGHSH and LQKENI. The CDR3 totals 16 residues. Trimming cost V 4 bases and J 3 bases; bases outside gene matches: 9. DNA for the CDR3: TGTGCCAGCTCACGCACTGGTGGACAGGACTACAATGAGCAGTTCTTC. Amino acids: CASSRTGGQDYNEQFF.

This chain uses TRBV3-1 (or the pseudogene TRBV3-2) with TRBJ1-1; D unresolved. Germline assignment: CDR1 LGHDT and CDR2 YNNKEL (reference sequence). Trimming took off 0 bases at V and 1 base at J, with 12 bases between the two ends. CDR3 length: 16 amino acids. The CDR3 DNA reads TGTGCCAGCAGCCAAGATTTTGCTTATCGGAACACTGAAGCTTTCTTT. This translates into CASSQDFAYRNTEAFF.

This clone was detected once. The chain recombines TRBV5-1 with TRBJ1-5, with D unresolved. CDR1 SGHRS and CDR2 YFSETQ come from the germline V gene. With 0 bases removed from V and 6 bases from J, the gap between germline ends came to 10 bases. This CDR3 has 14 amino acids. This CDR3 reads CASSLAGIGQPQHF. The CDR3 region has the DNA TGCGCCAGCAGCTTGGCCGGGATAGGTCAGCCCCAGCATTTT.

This clone has only one observation. This sequence joins TRBV2 and TRBJ1-5; D is unresolved. The CDR3 extends over 14 amino acids. Between the trimmed V and J ends, which lost 7 bases and 0 bases, there was a span of 10 bases. Germline assignment: CDR1 SNHLY and CDR2 FYNNEI. CDR3 nucleotides: TGTGCCAGCAACAGACAAACTAGCAATCAGCCCCAGCATTTT. Its translation: CASNRQTSNQPQHF.

The chain employs TRBV5-8 and TRBJ1-6, with TRBD1 matching over 8 bases. The length of the CDR3 is 15 residues. Germline trimming cut 5 bases from V and 7 bases from J; bases unmatched to any gene: 8. From germline, CDR1 is SGHTS and CDR2 YDEGEE. The CDR3 nucleotides read TGTGCCAGCAGATTCGGGACAGGAAAGAATTCACCCCTCCACTTT. Translating gives CASRFGTGKNSPLHF.

V and J are TRBV28 and TRBJ2-2, with 12 nucleotides matching TRBD2. The CDR3 is made up of 21 amino acids. Per the germline V gene, CDR1 is MDHEN and CDR2 is SYDVKM. Germline trimming cut 2 bases from V and 0 bases from J; bases unmatched to any gene: 13. CDR3 sequence (DNA): TGTGCCAGCAGTTTAGGATTTCGGTGGACTAGCGGGGAATCGAACACCGGGGAGCTGTTTTTT. It yields the protein CASSLGFRWTSGESNTGELFF. Using reference TRBV28 and TRBJ2-2 for the parts outside the CDR3, the full variable domain is DVKVTQSSRYLVKRTGEKVFLECVQDMDHENMFWYRQDPGLGLRLIYFSYDVKMKEKGDIPEGYSVSREKKERFSLILESASTNQTSMYLCASSLGFRWTSGESNTGELFFGEGSRLTVL.

V is TRBV20-1 and J is TRBJ1-1; D call uncertain. V was shortened by 3 bases and J by 6 bases, with 17 bases between the two germline ends. Germline-derived CDR1 and CDR2 are DFQATT and SNEGSKA (reference sequence). The CDR3 totals 14 residues. In DNA, the CDR3 is TGCAGTGCTAGTGAGGGCGTGGGGTTTTCTGAAGCTTTCTTT. Translation: CSASEGVGFSEAFF.

This sequence joins TRBV29-1 and TRBJ1-1; a weak D match, TRBD1 (6 bases). The germline V gene has CDR1 SQVTM and CDR2 ANQGSEA. CDR3 size: 13 residues. V was clipped by 4 bases and J by 2 bases, with 11 bases between them. The CDR3 nucleotides read TGCAGCGTTGGGGGGACAACTAACACTGAAGCTTTCTTT. This gives the protein CSVGGTTNTEAFF.

The V and J genes are TRBV27 and TRBJ1-1; 7 bases agree with TRBD1. CDR1 is MNHEY, CDR2 SMNVEV, per germline (reference sequence). This CDR3 is 14 amino acids long. Trimming took 5 bases from V and 6 from J; bases not matched to a gene: 9. The CDR3 loop is CASSAQGGAAEAFF. The CDR3 region has the DNA TGTGCCAGCAGTGCTCAAGGGGGCGCGGCTGAAGCTTTCTTT.

This rearrangement joins TRBV28 to TRBJ2-2; possible D gene TRBD2, 6 bases. The CDR3 runs to 15 residues. Trimming cost V 7 bases and J 7 bases, with 19 bases left between them. Germline V gene lookup returns CDR1 MDHEN and CDR2 SYDVKM. The CDR3 DNA follows: TGTGCCAGCATCGGTGCTAGCGCGTCTGGCGGGGAGCTGTTTTTT. Protein sequence: CASIGASASGGELFF.